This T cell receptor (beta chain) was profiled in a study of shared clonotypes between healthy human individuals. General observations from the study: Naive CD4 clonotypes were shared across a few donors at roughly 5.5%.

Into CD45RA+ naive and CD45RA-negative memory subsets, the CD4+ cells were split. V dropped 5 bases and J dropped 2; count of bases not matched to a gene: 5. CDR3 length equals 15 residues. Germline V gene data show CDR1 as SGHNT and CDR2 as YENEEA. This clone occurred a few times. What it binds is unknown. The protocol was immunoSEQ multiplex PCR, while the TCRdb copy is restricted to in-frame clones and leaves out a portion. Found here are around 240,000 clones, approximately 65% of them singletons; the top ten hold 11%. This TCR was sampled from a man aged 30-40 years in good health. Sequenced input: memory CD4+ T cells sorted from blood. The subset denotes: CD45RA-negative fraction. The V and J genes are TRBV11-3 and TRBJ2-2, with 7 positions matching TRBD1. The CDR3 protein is CASSPGTANTGELFF. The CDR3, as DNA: TGTGCCAGCAGCCCGGGGACAGCCAACACCGGGGAGCTGTTTTTT.